The 22 T cell receptor beta chains below all came from one sample that was sequenced in a study of tumor-infiltrating lymphocytes in oesophageal squamous cell carcinoma. TCRdb re-analysed the PCR reads in MiXCR, keeping a single row per CDR3 protein. The top ten hold 30% to 45% of the sample, which has about 21,000 distinct CDR3 sequences, more than 30% seen once. Sequencing input: esophageal tumor tissue. These receptors were collected from a male donor with esophageal squamous cell carcinoma.

This clonotype was recorded at least ten times. The gene calls are TRBV12-5 and TRBJ2-3; D is possibly TRBD1 (6 bases). The CDR3 runs 12 residues. Germline V gene data show CDR1 as LGHNT and CDR2 as FRNRAP. Trimming shortened V by 4 bases and J by 6 bases, and 8 bases separated the two germline ends. CDR3 loop: CASGWDMDTQYF. The CDR3 nucleotides read TGTGCTAGTGGTTGGGACATGGATACGCAGTATTTT.

In this sample, this clonotype turned up a few times. The chain employs TRBV7-8 and TRBJ2-5; D unclear. V was trimmed by 0 bases and J by 4 bases, leaving 6 bases between them. CDR3 length: 13 residues. The germline CDR1 and CDR2 sequences are SGHVS and FQNEAQ. The CDR3 sequence is CASSLAPRETQYF. CDR3 DNA: TGTGCCAGCAGCTTAGCGCCACGAGAGACCCAGTACTTC.

In this sample, this clonotype turned up many times. V gene TRBV5-1 combines with J gene TRBJ2-4; D perhaps matches TRBD2 (7 bases). Trimming took 3 bases from V and 6 from J, leaving 16 bases between them. CDR1 is SGHRS, CDR2 YFSETQ, per germline. CDR3 length: 15 residues. The CDR3 here is CASSSLGGGGNIQYF. CDR3 sequence (DNA): TGCGCCAGCAGCTCCCTTGGAGGGGGGGGAAACATTCAGTACTTC.

The chain couples TRBV7-3 to TRBJ2-5, with 11 bases identical to TRBD2. The DNA end favors TRBJ2-1, so the J call may be wrong. CDR3 length equals 15 residues. CDR1 is SGHTA and CDR2 is FQGTGA in the germline V gene. The DNA for the CDR3 is TGTGCCAGCAGCTTCCGACTAGCGGGGTACAATGAGCAGTTCTTC. This translates into CASSFRLAGYNEQFF.

The CDR3 coding sequence is TGTGCCAGCAGCTTAACCCGGGCTAGCGGGAGTTCCTACAATGAGCAGTTCTTC. Encoded protein: CASSLTRASGSSYNEQFF. The chain employs TRBV7-3 and TRBJ2-1; the match to TRBD2 covers 10 bases. The CDR3 has 18 residues. CDR1 and CDR2 from the germline V gene are SGHTA and FQGTGA. The V segment lost 0 bases and the J segment 1 base; nucleotides outside the gene matches: 6.

This chain links TRBV7-4 with TRBJ2-3; D not resolved. The end of the DNA fits TRBJ2-5 better, so the J call may be wrong. The germline gives CDR1 SGHVT, CDR2 SQSDAQ. The CDR3 runs 12 residues. CDR3 residues: CASSNDWETQYF. CDR3 nucleotide sequence: TGTGCCAGCAGCAATGATTGGGAGACCCAGTACTTC.

The chain's CDR3 is CASSYSRTGSKEQYF. CDR3 DNA sequence: TGTGCCAGCAGTTACTCCCGAACAGGGTCAAAAGAGCAGTACTTC. J is TRBJ2-5 and V is TRBV6-8; weak D call: TRBD1 (6 bases). From germline, CDR1 is MNHGY and CDR2 SAAAGT. V gave up 0 bases and J gave up 11 bases, with 19 bases separating them. The CDR3 has 15 amino acids.

The V and J genes are TRBV12-3 or TRBV12-4 and TRBJ1-5; D ambiguous. The CDR3 contains 12 residues. V lost 1 base and J lost 5, with 3 bases in between. The CDR3 here is CASSLGDQPQHF. In DNA form, the CDR3 reads TGTGCCAGCAGTTTAGGGGATCAGCCCCAGCATTTT.

Regarding this clonotype: It may be a read error: a sequence one base away is much more abundant. The genes are TRBV7-2 and TRBJ2-7; the match to TRBD2 covers 9 bases. The germline gives CDR1 SGHTA, CDR2 FQGNSA. This CDR3 is built from 18 residues. V trimming: 4 bases; J trimming: 7 bases; junction bases outside the gene matches: 20. In nucleotides, the CDR3 is TGTGCCAGCAGCTCCTCCCTGCGACTAGCGGAGACCTACAATGAGCAGTACTTC. This encodes CASSSSLRLAETYNEQYF.

The chain carries TRBV7-9 and TRBJ2-5; D might be TRBD1 or TRBD2, each matching 5 bases. The J call may be faulty, since TRBJ2-7 better matches the DNA end. CDR3 size: 15 residues. The germline gives CDR1 SEHNR, CDR2 FQNEAQ (reference sequence). The CDR3 reads CASSQWDGSSYEQYF. The CDR3 DNA is TGTGCCAGCAGCCAGTGGGACGGAAGCTCCTACGAGCAGTACTTC.

The CDR3 here is CASTNYSGAVEQFF. The CDR3 nucleotides read TGCGCCAGCACCAACTACTCGGGCGCAGTAGAGCAGTTCTTC. The genes are TRBV10-2 and TRBJ2-3; D ambiguous. The J call may be in error: the DNA end matches TRBJ2-1 better. The CDR3 runs 14 residues. Looked up from germline, CDR1 is WSHSY and CDR2 is SAAADI.

This chain uses TRBV6-1 with TRBJ2-1, with D possibly being TRBD2 (5 bases). Germline V lookup: CDR1 MNHNS, CDR2 SASEGT. The CDR3 consists of 13 residues. Trimming left V 8 bases short and J 2 bases short, with 10 bases between. CDR3 protein: CASSGEPYNEQFF. The CDR3, as DNA: TGTGCCAGCTCCGGGGAGCCCTACAATGAGCAGTTCTTC.

This clonotype was seen at least ten times. The genes are TRBV10-2 and TRBJ2-3; D uncertain. Per the germline V gene, CDR1 is WSHSY and CDR2 is SAAADI. Deletions cut 7 bases from V and 2 bases from J, with 4 bases between. The CDR3 runs to 11 residues. CDR3 loop: CASTSTDTQYF. DNA for the CDR3: TGCGCCAGCACTTCCACAGATACGCAGTATTTT.

The sample holds many counts of this clonotype. The chain carries TRBV5-6 and TRBJ2-7; TRBD1 matches 8 bases. Unmatched junction bases numbered 10, after V lost 1 base and J lost 4 bases. CDR3 length equals 16 residues. Germline V gene lookup returns CDR1 SGHDT and CDR2 YYEEEE. The CDR3 region has the DNA TGTGCCAGCAGCTTGTGGACGGGACAGGTGTTTTACGAGCAGTACTTC. Its translation is CASSLWTGQVFYEQYF. Full variable domain (missing parts from reference TRBV5-6 and TRBJ2-7): DAGVTQSPTHLIKTRGQQVTLRCSPKSGHDTVSWYQQALGQGPQFIFQYYEEEERQRGNFPDRFSGHQFPNYSSELNVNALLLGDSALYLCASSLWTGQVFYEQYFGPGTRLTVT.

This rearrangement joins TRBV28 to TRBJ2-5; tentative D call: TRBD1 (6 bases). V was cut by 4 bases and J by 7 bases, with 10 bases left in between. Per the germline V gene, CDR1 is MDHEN and CDR2 is SYDVKM. CDR3 length: 12 residues. The CDR3 bases are TGTGCCAGCAGTTCCCCAGGGGTGACCCAGTACTTC. Its protein is CASSSPGVTQYF.

This clonotype was seen many times. The J gene is TRBJ2-3, the V gene TRBV5-1; D is unclear. Trimming left V 4 bases short and J 2 bases short, with 17 bases between. The CDR3 sequence is 16 residues long. CDR1 SGHRS and CDR2 YFSETQ come from the germline V gene. The CDR3 is CASSRLSLGFTDTQYF. CDR3 sequence (DNA): TGCGCCAGCAGCCGCTTGTCGCTCGGGTTCACAGATACGCAGTATTTT. The variable domain in full, completed from reference TRBV5-1 and TRBJ2-3, reads KAGVTQTPRYLIKTRGQQVTLSCSPISGHRSVSWYQQTPGQGLQFLFEYFSETQRNKGNFPGRFSGRQFSNSRSEMNVSTLELGDSALYLCASSRLSLGFTDTQYFGPGTRLTVL.

The gene calls are TRBV7-9 and TRBJ1-2; 9 nucleotides match TRBD1. Near its end, the DNA agrees better with TRBJ2-7, so the J call may be wrong. This CDR3 contains 15 residues. Germline V gives CDR1 SEHNR, CDR2 FQNEAQ (reference sequence). The CDR3 sequence: CASSLDGTGLSEQYF. The CDR3 nucleotides are TGTGCCAGCAGCTTAGATGGGACAGGGTTAAGCGAGCAGTACTTC.

This clonotype was counted at least ten times. J is TRBJ1-5 and V is TRBV12-3 or TRBV12-4; D is unclear. The CDR3 loop spans 14 amino acids. V lost 6 bases and J lost 2, with 11 bases in between. CDR3 DNA: TGTGCCAGCAGAGGTTTTGGTGGCAATCAGCCCCAGCATTTT. Its protein is CASRGFGGNQPQHF.

CDR3 amino acids: CASSTPGGVETQYF. The CDR3 nucleotides are TGTGCCAGCAGCACTCCAGGGGGCGTGGAGACCCAGTACTTC. The V call is TRBV7-6, the J call TRBJ2-5; 8 bases fit TRBD1. The germline V gene encodes CDR1 SGHVS and CDR2 FNYEAQ. The CDR3 runs to 14 residues. The V segment lost 5 bases and the J segment 5 bases; nucleotides outside the gene matches: 7.

The CDR3: CASSLVQQQTQYF. DNA for the CDR3: TGTGCCAGCAGCCTCGTACAGCAACAGACCCAGTACTTC. The rearrangement uses TRBV7-8 and TRBJ2-7, with D unclear. Gene TRBJ2-5 matches the end of the DNA better, so the J call may be wrong. Germline CDR1 SGHVS, CDR2 FQNEAQ. The CDR3 extends over 13 amino acids.

This clonotype was detected many times. The V gene is TRBV6-1, the J gene TRBJ2-5; D gene ambiguous. The CDR3 extends over 13 amino acids. Germline CDR1 and CDR2: MNHNS and SASEGT. V shed 8 bases and J shed 1 base, with 11 bases lying between them. Here the CDR3 reads CASAATFQETQYF. CDR3 nucleotides: TGTGCCAGCGCCGCCACGTTCCAAGAGACCCAGTACTTC.

This chain links TRBV2 with TRBJ2-3, with 8 bases that match TRBD2. The J call is in doubt because the DNA end fits TRBJ2-7 better. CDR1 and CDR2 (germline): SNHLY, FYNNEI. The CDR3 contains 14 residues. The CDR3 loop is CASSDPGLAYEQYF. The CDR3 region has the DNA TGTGCCAGCAGTGATCCGGGACTAGCCTACGAGCAGTACTTC.